This T cell receptor (beta chain) was identified during a study of T cells in tuberculosis. Adolescents were screened for latent TB by skin test and IGRA. Each donor contributed 85,000 to 100,000 T cells on average, unsorted. Notes on this clone: Antigen: not known.

Findings and caveats of the study: Samples were chosen by availability of cryopreserved specimens. Smaller alpha distances in active tuberculosis partly reflected shorter CDR3-alpha lengths.

The junction had 8 bases not matched to a gene; V was cut back by 5 bases and J by 1 base. CDR1 and CDR2 from the germline V gene are SGHAT and FQNNGV. This CDR3 has 16 residues. Clones were sequenced by immunoSEQ multiplex PCR, and TCRdb holds only the in-frame ones, with some missing. The sample yields about 25,000 clones, more than 80% seen once. J is TRBJ1-3 and V is TRBV11-2, with TRBD1 matching 7 bases. Material for sequencing was PBMCs. The sequence was obtained from a donor between 10 and 35 years old with latent tuberculosis or without tuberculosis infection. Some clones in this sample may be carry-over from other donors' samples. CDR3: CASSLRGQGSGNTIYF. CDR3 DNA sequence: TGTGCCAGCAGCCTGAGGGGGCAAGGGTCTGGAAACACCATATATTTT.